Each of the 28 T cell receptor beta chains below was sequenced from the same sample in a study of T cell responses to AZD1222 COVID-19 vaccine. The protocol was immunoSEQ multiplex PCR, while the TCRdb copy is restricted to in-frame clones and leaves out a portion. The data show tens of thousands of clones, around 82% seen once. This specimen consisted of peripheral blood, obtained 28 days after the second AZD1222 dose. These receptors were obtained from an adult who received the AZD1222 COVID-19 vaccine.

There are a few counts of this clone. The J gene is TRBJ1-2, the V gene TRBV5-6; no reliable D call. From germline, CDR1 is SGHDT and CDR2 YYEEEE. V lost 0 bases and J 0 bases, leaving 18 bases between the germline ends. This CDR3 contains 18 residues. The CDR3 loop is CASSLEESLGDPNYGYTF. In nucleotides, the CDR3 is TGTGCCAGCAGCTTGGAAGAATCTCTCGGCGACCCTAACTATGGCTACACCTTC.

The chain combines TRBV9 with TRBJ1-1; 9 bases line up with TRBD1. Trimming cost V 0 bases and J 1 base; bases outside gene matches: 1. This CDR3 is 15 amino acids long. Looked up from germline, CDR1 is SGDLS and CDR2 is YYNGEE. The CDR3: CASSVEDRGNTEAFF. The CDR3 bases are TGTGCCAGCAGCGTAGAGGACAGGGGGAACACTGAAGCTTTCTTT.

V is TRBV18 and J is TRBJ1-2, with TRBD1 identical over 11 bases. CDR1 is KGHSH, CDR2 LQKENI, per germline. CDR3 size: 15 residues. J lost 6 bases, V lost 3 bases, and 6 bases had no gene match. CDR3 sequence (DNA): TGTGCCAGCTCACCGGGGACAGGGGGAAATGATGGCTACACCTTC. This translates into CASSPGTGGNDGYTF.

V and J are TRBV12-3 or TRBV12-4 and TRBJ2-7, with D possibly called TRBD1 or TRBD2 (6 bases each). Trimming removed 8 bases from V and 9 bases from J, with 17 bases in between. The CDR3 sequence is 12 residues long. The CDR3 nucleotides are TGTGCCAGCGCCTCGGAGGGGGGTAGGCAGTACTTC. Translating it yields CASASEGGRQYF.

This clone came up a few times. V usage is TRBV5-1 and J usage is TRBJ1-4; possible D gene TRBD1, 6 bases. Germline CDR1 SGHRS, CDR2 YFSETQ. Trimming took off 4 bases at V and 6 bases at J, with 16 bases between the two ends. This CDR3 has 15 residues. In DNA, the CDR3 is TGCGCCAGCAGCCCCGGAGCGGGGGGCGATGAAAAACTGTTTTTT. Protein: CASSPGAGGDEKLFF.

The chain uses TRBV6-1 and TRBJ1-2; D gene unclear. Germline CDR1 and CDR2: MNHNS and SASEGT. Trimming removed 3 bases from V and 2 bases from J, with 4 bases in between. The CDR3 spans 12 residues. CDR3 sequence (DNA): TGTGCCAGCAGTGAGATAAACTATGGCTACACCTTC. Its translation is CASSEINYGYTF.

The table lists this clone with a count of one. V usage is TRBV5-6 and J usage is TRBJ1-2; 11 bases match TRBD1. This CDR3 contains 16 residues. Germline V gene lookup returns CDR1 SGHDT and CDR2 YYEEEE. V lost 2 bases, J lost 4 bases, and 7 bases stayed unmatched. In DNA, the CDR3 is TGTGCCAGCAGCTTTGGGACAGGGGGAGAAAGCTATGGCTACACCTTC. It is translated as CASSFGTGGESYGYTF.

The chain combines TRBV4-1 with TRBJ1-1, with no clear D. Germline V gene data show CDR1 as MGHRA and CDR2 as YSYEKL. V dropped 1 base and J dropped 8 bases, with 8 bases sitting between them. This CDR3 spans 12 amino acids. CDR3 in DNA: TGCGCCAGCAGCCAAGTCCTGGGGGAAGCTTTCTTT. Protein: CASSQVLGEAFF.

The chain has TRBV12-3 or TRBV12-4 and TRBJ2-1; D uncertain. Trimming removed 1 base at V and 12 bases at J, with 7 bases between. The CDR3 contains 11 residues. CDR3 in DNA: TGTGCCAGCAGTTTAGAGGGTCTGCAGTTCTTC. It specifies CASSLEGLQFF.

V gene TRBV6-2 or TRBV6-3 combines with J gene TRBJ1-5; D may be TRBD1 (5 bases). The CDR3 is made up of 14 amino acids. Germline lookup yields CDR1 MNHEY and CDR2 SVGEGT. Trimming stripped 5 bases from V and 2 bases from J, with 10 bases between. CDR3 DNA: TGTGCCAGCAGTGTGCAGGGAGGCAATCAGCCCCAGCATTTT. This gives the protein CASSVQGGNQPQHF.

This chain connects TRBV4-2 to TRBJ1-2, with TRBD1 as a possible D gene (5 bases). The germline V and J ends were trimmed by 4 bases and 8 bases, with 17 bases remaining between them. In germline, CDR1 is LGHNA, CDR2 YNFKEQ. The CDR3 contains 14 residues. The CDR3 sequence: CASSPLTEGYGYTF. CDR3 bases: TGTGCCAGCAGCCCCCTAACGGAGGGGTACGGCTACACCTTC.

About this clone itself: The same CDR3 arises from other DNA sequences in this sample as well. The chain has TRBV5-1 and TRBJ2-3, with D maybe TRBD2 (5 bases). The germline gives CDR1 SGHRS, CDR2 YFSETQ. Trimming left V 2 bases short and J 0 bases short, with 7 bases between. This CDR3 has 14 residues. CDR3 sequence (DNA): TGCGCCAGCAGCTTAGCGGAGAGCACAGATACGCAGTATTTT. Translation: CASSLAESTDTQYF.

This clone showed up just once. The chain joins TRBV7-9 to TRBJ1-2; D not certain. Germline CDR1 reads SEHNR; CDR2 reads FQNEAQ (reference sequence). CDR3 length: 14 amino acids. The V gene lost 5 bases and the J gene lost 4 bases, with 14 bases spanning the gap. The CDR3 reads CASSELGSSYGYTF. CDR3 nucleotide sequence: TGTGCCAGCAGCGAACTAGGGAGTAGCTATGGCTACACCTTC.

The chain links TRBV5-1 to TRBJ1-2; TRBD1 matches at 7 bases. V was pared by 2 bases and J by 3 bases, with 1 base of the junction left unmatched. This CDR3 region has 13 residues. Per the germline V gene, CDR1 is SGHRS and CDR2 is YFSETQ. CDR3 region: CASSFDRDYGYTF. The DNA for the CDR3 is TGCGCCAGCAGCTTCGACAGGGACTATGGCTACACCTTC.

V usage is TRBV28 and J usage is TRBJ1-2, with D perhaps TRBD1 (6 bases). V lost 5 bases and J lost 8, with 18 bases in between. Germline CDR1 MDHEN, CDR2 SYDVKM. This CDR3 has 14 amino acids. CDR3 nucleotides: TGTGCCAGCAGTAGCGCCGCGGGGGCTAAGGGCTACACCTTC. It specifies CASSSAAGAKGYTF.

The chain employs TRBV7-2 and TRBJ2-7; tentatively, D is TRBD1 or TRBD2 (5 bases each). The V and J ends lost 6 bases and 4 bases respectively, with 13 bases between them. The CDR3 runs to 13 residues. CDR1 is SGHTA, CDR2 FQGNSA, per germline. CDR3: CASSTGPAYEQYF. Here the CDR3 DNA reads TGTGCCAGCAGTACGGGACCAGCTTACGAGCAGTACTTC.

The V gene is TRBV6-2 or TRBV6-3, the J gene TRBJ2-7, with TRBD2 matching 11 bases. The CDR3 runs 16 residues. V gave up 2 bases and J gave up 2 bases; unmatched junction bases: 5. The germline gives CDR1 MNHEY, CDR2 SVGEGT. CDR3 bases: TGTGCCAGCAGTTACAGGGATAGCGGGAGGGCCTACGAGCAGTACTTC. Its translation is CASSYRDSGRAYEQYF.

CDR3 sequence reads: CASSPGTSVSTDTQYF. CDR3 bases: TGTGCCAGCAGCCCCGGGACTAGCGTGAGCACAGATACGCAGTATTTT. The chain joins TRBV5-4 to TRBJ2-3; 10 positions match TRBD2. V lost 4 bases, J lost 0 bases, and 5 bases stayed unmatched. Germline V gene lookup returns CDR1 SGHNT and CDR2 YYREEE (reference sequence). The CDR3 consists of 16 residues.

In its sample, this clone was seen many times. The chain employs TRBV19 and TRBJ1-5; possible D gene TRBD1, 5 bases. The CDR3 runs 14 residues. Germline V gene lookup returns CDR1 LNHDA and CDR2 SQIVND (reference sequence). V lost 10 bases and J 6 bases, leaving 19 bases between the germline ends. The CDR3 DNA is TGTGCCACCCGGGACCTTAGTAGGGGTCAGCCCCAGCATTTT. Protein: CATRDLSRGQPQHF. Filled out from reference TRBV19 and TRBJ1-5, the complete variable domain reads DGGITQSPKYLFRKEGQNVTLSCEQNLNHDAMYWYRQDPGQGLRLIYYSQIVNDFQKGDIAEGYSVSREKKESFPLTVTSAQKNPTAFYLCATRDLSRGQPQHFGDGTRLSIL.

Here the CDR3 DNA reads TGTGCCAGCGGTCTTGACAGGGACTACGAGCAGTACTTC. This sequence encodes CASGLDRDYEQYF. The chain couples TRBV27 to TRBJ2-7, with 7 bases fitting TRBD1. There are 13 residues in the CDR3. From germline, CDR1 is MNHEY and CDR2 SMNVEV (reference sequence). V shed 8 bases, J shed 3 bases, and the junction held 7 bases outside the gene matches.

The rearrangement joins TRBV6-5 to TRBJ1-1; possible D gene TRBD1, 6 bases. V was clipped by 5 bases and J by 5 bases, with 18 bases between them. Germline CDR1 and CDR2: MNHEY and SVGAGI. The CDR3 runs to 15 residues. CDR3 sequence (DNA): TGTGCCAGCAGTACTTATACAGGGTTTGGGACTGAAGCTTTCTTT. Protein: CASSTYTGFGTEAFF.

This chain connects TRBV28 to TRBJ2-1, with 9 positions matching TRBD2. The J segment lost 6 bases and the V segment lost 5 bases, leaving 8 bases of the junction unmatched. The CDR3 has 15 amino acids. Germline CDR1 reads MDHEN; CDR2 reads SYDVKM. CDR3 sequence (DNA): TGTGCCAGCAGTGCCGGGACTAGCATTCTCAATGAGCAGTTCTTC. This translates into CASSAGTSILNEQFF.

J is TRBJ2-3 and V is TRBV5-4; 8 positions agree with TRBD2. After removal of 4 bases from V and 1 base from J, the junction contained 5 bases not matched to a gene. CDR1 SGHNT and CDR2 YYREEE come from the germline V gene (reference sequence). This CDR3 has 15 amino acids. The CDR3 DNA follows: TGTGCCAGCAGCCCGGGACTAGGACGCACAGATACGCAGTATTTT. It yields the protein CASSPGLGRTDTQYF.

The chain links TRBV18 to TRBJ2-2, with D perhaps TRBD2 (6 bases). V lost 6 bases and J lost 0, with 20 bases in between. The CDR3 extends over 18 amino acids. Germline V CDR1 and CDR2: KGHSH, LQKENI. CDR3 in DNA: TGTGCCAGCTCCCAAAACCAGGCGGGACGGACGAACACCGGGGAGCTGTTTTTT. Translating gives CASSQNQAGRTNTGELFF. Full variable domain (remainder filled in from reference TRBV18 and TRBJ2-2): NAGVMQNPRHLVRRRGQEARLRCSPMKGHSHVYWYRQLPEEGLKFMVYLQKENIIDESGMPKERFSAEFPKEGPSILRIQQVVRGDSAAYFCASSQNQAGRTNTGELFFGEGSRLTVL.

V is TRBV4-1 and J is TRBJ2-7; perhaps TRBD1 as D (6 bases). This CDR3 has 12 residues. Germline CDR1 is MGHRA and CDR2 is YSYEKL. The V gene lost 4 bases and the J gene lost 7 bases, with 11 bases spanning the gap. The CDR3 nucleotides are TGCGCCAGCAGCCGCATACAGGGAGAGCAGTACTTC. Its translation: CASSRIQGEQYF.

This clone was counted between two and nine times. The genes are TRBV27 and TRBJ1-2; D is possibly TRBD1 (5 bases). Germline lookup yields CDR1 MNHEY and CDR2 SMNVEV (reference sequence). The V end lost 7 bases, the J end lost 3 bases, and 9 bases lay between the germline ends. CDR3 length: 12 amino acids. The CDR3 spells CASITQDYGYTF. Written as DNA, the CDR3 is TGTGCCAGCATAACACAGGACTATGGCTACACCTTC.

J is TRBJ2-1 and V is TRBV2, with D possibly TRBD1 on 6 matching bases. The V gene lost 4 bases and the J gene lost 7 bases, with 8 bases spanning the gap. The germline V gene encodes CDR1 SNHLY and CDR2 FYNNEI. The CDR3 runs 12 residues. Written as DNA, the CDR3 is TGTGCCAGCAGTGGGGGGCCGAATGAGCAGTTCTTC. Protein product: CASSGGPNEQFF.

The V call is TRBV29-1, the J call TRBJ1-4; D is unresolved. Germline CDR1 reads SQVTM; CDR2 reads ANQGSEA. V was trimmed by 5 bases and J by 10 bases, leaving 11 bases between them. This CDR3 is built from 11 residues. The CDR3 protein is CSVMTVRKLFF. The DNA for the CDR3 is TGCAGCGTTATGACTGTGCGAAAACTGTTTTTT.